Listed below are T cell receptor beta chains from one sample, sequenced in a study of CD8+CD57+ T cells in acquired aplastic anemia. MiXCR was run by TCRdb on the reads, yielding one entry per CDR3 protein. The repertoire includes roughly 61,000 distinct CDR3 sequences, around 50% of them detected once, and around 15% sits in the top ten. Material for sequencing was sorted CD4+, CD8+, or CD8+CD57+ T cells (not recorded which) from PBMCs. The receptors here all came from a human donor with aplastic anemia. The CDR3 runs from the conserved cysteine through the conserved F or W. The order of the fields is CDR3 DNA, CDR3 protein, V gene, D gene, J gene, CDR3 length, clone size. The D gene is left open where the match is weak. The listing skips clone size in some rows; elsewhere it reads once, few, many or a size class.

CDR3 DNA: TGTGCCAGCTGGACGGGGGCGAGCTCTGGGGCCAACGTCCTGACTTTC
CDR3 protein: CASWTGASSGANVLTF
V gene: TRBV9
D gene: .
J gene: TRBJ2-6
CDR3 length: 16
clone size: .

CDR3 DNA: TGTGCCAGCAGCTTGGGGGAAGGGGATGGCTACACCTTC
CDR3 protein: CASSLGEGDGYTF
V gene: TRBV7-9
D gene: .
J gene: TRBJ1-2
CDR3 length: 13
clone size: once

CDR3 DNA: TGTGCCAGCAATCCGGGACCCGCTTCACCCCTCCACTTT
CDR3 protein: CASNPGPASPLHF
V gene: TRBV6-1
D gene: .
J gene: TRBJ1-6
CDR3 length: 13
clone size: .

CDR3 DNA: TGTGCCAGCAGTTTAATTGGGCGCGGGGAGCTGTTTTTT
CDR3 protein: CASSLIGRGELFF
V gene: TRBV28
D gene: .
J gene: TRBJ2-2
CDR3 length: 13
clone size: few

CDR3 DNA: TGTGCCAGCAGTGAATACAAACTAGCGGGGAGGTCAGATACGCAGTATTTT
CDR3 protein: CASSEYKLAGRSDTQYF
V gene: TRBV25-1
D gene: TRBD2
J gene: TRBJ2-3
CDR3 length: 17
clone size: many

CDR3 DNA: TGTGCCAGCAGCGTAGGAGGGGGGGCCCTTACAGATACGCAGTATTTT
CDR3 protein: CASSVGGGALTDTQYF
V gene: TRBV9
D gene: .
J gene: TRBJ2-3
CDR3 length: 16
clone size: once

CDR3 DNA: TGTGCCAGCAGACAGGGGGCTGGGTACGAGCAGTACTTC
CDR3 protein: CASRQGAGYEQYF
V gene: TRBV7-2
D gene: TRBD1
J gene: TRBJ2-7
CDR3 length: 13
clone size: once

CDR3 DNA: TGTGCCAGCAGCTTTGGGACAGACGCCTACGAGCAGTACTTC
CDR3 protein: CASSFGTDAYEQYF
V gene: TRBV9
D gene: TRBD1
J gene: TRBJ2-7
CDR3 length: 14
clone size: many

CDR3 DNA: TGTGCCAGTAGTATAGGGGGACTAGCGGGCAATGAGCAGTTCTTC
CDR3 protein: CASSIGGLAGNEQFF
V gene: TRBV19
D gene: TRBD2
J gene: TRBJ2-1
CDR3 length: 15
clone size: .

CDR3 DNA: TGTGCCATCAGTGCGGGGACAGGGGCGGACACCGGGGAGCTGTTTTTT
CDR3 protein: CAISAGTGADTGELFF
V gene: TRBV10-3
D gene: TRBD1
J gene: TRBJ2-2
CDR3 length: 16
clone size: few